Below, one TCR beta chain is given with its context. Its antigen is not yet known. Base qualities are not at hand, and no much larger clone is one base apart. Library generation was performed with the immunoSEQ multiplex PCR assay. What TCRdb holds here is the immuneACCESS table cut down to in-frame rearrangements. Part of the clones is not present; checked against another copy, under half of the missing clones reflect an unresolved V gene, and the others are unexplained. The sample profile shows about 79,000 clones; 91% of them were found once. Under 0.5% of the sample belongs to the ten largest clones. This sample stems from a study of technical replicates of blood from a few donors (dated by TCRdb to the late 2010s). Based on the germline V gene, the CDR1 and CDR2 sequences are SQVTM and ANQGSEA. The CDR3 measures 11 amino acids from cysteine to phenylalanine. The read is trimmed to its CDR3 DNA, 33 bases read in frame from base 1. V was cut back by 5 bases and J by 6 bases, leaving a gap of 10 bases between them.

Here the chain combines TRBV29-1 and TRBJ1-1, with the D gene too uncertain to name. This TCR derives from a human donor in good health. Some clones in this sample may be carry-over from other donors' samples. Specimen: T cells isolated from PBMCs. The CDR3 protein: CSVTRSAEAFF. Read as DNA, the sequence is TGCAGCGTTACGCGTTCCGCTGAAGCTTTCTTT.